This T cell receptor beta chain comes out of a study of T-cell reconstitution after alpha-beta-depleted transplantation in children. General study results and limits: Reportedly, roughly two months post-transplant, alpha-beta T cells arose from several hundred expanded graft clones. Surviving recipient T cells and thymic progenitors accounted for the high day-60 TCRbeta diversity observed in some patients. Most T-cell counts and diversity one year after the transplant came from T cells that were newly produced.

The length of the CDR3 is 15 residues. Trimming took 1 base from V and 7 from J; bases not matched to a gene: 11. Germline V gene data show CDR1 as DFQATT and CDR2 as SNEGSKA (reference sequence). TCRbeta library preparation incorporated unique molecular identifiers. One entry per CDR3 protein results from TCRdb running MiXCR on the PCR reads. The profile shows over 90,000 distinct CDR3 sequences, approximately 5.4% of them singletons. The table lists this clonotype with many counts. Its specificity is unknown. The chain combines TRBV20-1 with TRBJ2-7; 9 positions match TRBD1. Sequencing was performed on PBMCs, mostly from graft donor cells, taken 60 days after TCRalphabeta/CD19-depleted stem cell transplant. This receptor was identified in a female patient aged 2 to 10 who had a stem cell transplant for Fanconi anemia, so the T cells may come from the graft donor. The CDR3 DNA reads TGCAGTGCTAGAGGGGGGGGACAGGGCCAAGGGGAGCAGTACTTC. Protein: CSARGGGQGQGEQYF.